The rows below give T cell receptor beta chains drawn from one sample of a study of T cells in Graves' hyperthyroidism and ophthalmopathy. TCRdb used MiXCR to reprocess the multiplex PCR reads, holding one entry per CDR3 protein. The sample lists 100,000 to 140,000 distinct CDR3 sequences, roughly 15% seen once, with under 45% in the top ten. Specimen: blood. These receptors originate from a woman aged 50 to 60 with Graves' hyperthyroidism. Both conserved end residues are part of each CDR3. The D gene is left open where the match is weak. Size is stated for part of the rows, as once, few or many counts, or as a class when the clone is expanded.

V	size	length	D	J	CDR3	DNA
TRBV2	.	14	.	TRBJ2-2	CASMVLVRTGELFF	TGTGCCAGCATGGTACTAGTTAGGACCGGGGAGCTGTTTTTT
TRBV5-8	many	18	TRBD2	TRBJ2-3	CASTVGGSKVGSTDTQYF	TGTGCCAGCACCGTTGGCGGGAGTAAGGTCGGCAGCACAGATACGCAGTATTTT
TRBV20-1	many	13	.	TRBJ2-5	CSARRSGVETQYF	TGCAGTGCTAGGCGATCAGGGGTAGAGACCCAGTACTTC
TRBV18	many	14	.	TRBJ1-1	CASSLKGGNTEAFF	TGTGCCAGCTCTCTCAAGGGGGGGAACACTGAAGCTTTCTTT
TRBV4-1	many	14	.	TRBJ1-2	CASSQDYSVYGYTF	TGCGCCAGCAGCCAAGACTACAGCGTCTATGGCTACACCTTC
TRBV6-1	.	13	.	TRBJ2-7	CASRTPGSNEQYF	TGTGCCAGCAGGACACCAGGGTCCAACGAGCAGTACTTC
TRBV6-1	.	14	.	TRBJ2-3	CASSRRQYTDTQYF	TGTGCCAGCAGTCGGAGGCAATACACAGATACGCAGTATTTT
TRBV20-1	once	11	TRBD2	TRBJ2-1	CSALGLNQQFF	TGCAGTGCCTTGGGACTAAATCAGCAGTTCTTC
TRBV20-1	many	13	.	TRBJ1-2	CSAPEQANYGYTF	TGCAGTGCCCCCGAACAGGCTAACTATGGCTACACCTTC
TRBV20-1	many	15	TRBD2	TRBJ2-7	CSAPPGLAGSYEQYF	TGCAGTGCGCCCCCGGGACTAGCGGGTTCCTACGAGCAGTACTTC
TRBV30	many	13	TRBD1	TRBJ1-6	CAWGQGEHSPLHF	TGTGCCTGGGGACAGGGGGAGCATTCACCCCTCCACTTT
TRBV15	.	13	.	TRBJ1-1	CATSSLWVAEAFF	TGTGCCACCAGCAGTCTGTGGGTGGCTGAAGCTTTCTTT
TRBV12-3/TRBV12-4	many	15	TRBD1	TRBJ1-1	CASRKQGASMTEAFF	TGTGCCAGCAGAAAACAGGGGGCGAGTATGACTGAAGCTTTCTTT
TRBV28	.	12	.	TRBJ1-1	CASSLYSTEAFF	TGTGCCAGCAGTCTTTACAGCACTGAAGCTTTCTTT
TRBV20-1	.	14	.	TRBJ2-2	CSARAPQAAGELFF	TGCAGTGCTAGGGCCCCCCAGGCGGCTGGGGAGCTGTTTTTT
TRBV7-2	.	11	.	TRBJ2-1	CASSFPGEQFF	TGTGCCAGCAGCTTCCCGGGTGAGCAGTTCTTC
TRBV7-9	.	14	.	TRBJ1-4	CASSSGTLNEKLFF	TGTGCCAGCAGCTCGGGGACACTCAATGAGAAACTGTTTTTT
TRBV12-3/TRBV12-4	many	18	TRBD1	TRBJ2-5	CASSTDKGTGLGWGTQYF	TGTGCCAGCAGTACGGATAAGGGGACAGGCCTCGGATGGGGGACCCAGTACTTC
TRBV20-1	.	15	.	TRBJ2-3	CSARVSPARTDTQYF	TGCAGTGCTAGAGTTAGCCCGGCCCGCACAGATACGCAGTATTTT
TRBV12-3/TRBV12-4	many	15	.	TRBJ2-3	CASSLASQLSDTQYF	TGTGCCAGCAGTTTAGCTTCCCAACTCTCAGATACGCAGTATTTT
TRBV11-2	many	16	.	TRBJ2-2	CASSSSVTDNTGELFF	TGTGCCAGCAGCTCTTCCGTGACAGACAACACCGGGGAGCTGTTTTTT
TRBV5-1	many	15	TRBD2	TRBJ2-5	CASSTLAGGQETQYF	TGCGCCAGCAGCACTCTAGCGGGAGGGCAAGAGACCCAGTACTTC
TRBV28	many	12	.	TRBJ1-2	CAVELTNYGYTF	TGTGCCGTGGAACTTACTAACTATGGCTACACCTTC
TRBV19	many	12	TRBD2	TRBJ2-1	CASMRERNEQFF	TGTGCCAGTATGCGGGAGAGGAATGAGCAGTTCTTC
TRBV28	many	15	TRBD1	TRBJ2-5	CASSFDRGRRETQYF	TGTGCCAGCAGTTTCGACAGGGGCAGGAGAGAGACCCAGTACTTC
TRBV25-1	many	15	.	TRBJ2-1	CASSAGLSSYNEQFF	TGTGCCAGCAGTGCCGGCCTGAGCTCCTACAATGAGCAGTTCTTC
TRBV5-1	few	16	TRBD1	TRBJ2-6	CASSLSDRAGANVLAF	TGCGCCAGCAGCTTGAGTGACAGGGCTGGGGCCAACGTCCTGGCTTTC
TRBV9	.	12	.	TRBJ2-3	CASSLTGGVQYF	TGTGCCAGCAGCTTAACAGGAGGGGTTCAGTATTTT
TRBV6-1	.	15	.	TRBJ2-6	CASSIHGSGANVLTF	TGTGCCAGCAGCATACACGGCTCTGGGGCCAACGTCCTGACTTTC
TRBV13	many	12	.	TRBJ2-3	CASSSGGDTQYF	TGTGCCAGCAGCTCCGGGGGAGATACGCAGTATTTT
TRBV4-2	many	18	TRBD2	TRBJ2-1	CASSQVIAGAFSYNEQFF	TGTGCCAGCAGCCAAGTAATAGCGGGGGCCTTCTCCTACAATGAGCAGTTCTTC
TRBV20-1	once	17	TRBD2	TRBJ2-1	CSASRLAGGITINEQFF	TGCAGTGCTAGCAGACTAGCGGGAGGGATAACTATAAATGAGCAGTTCTTC
TRBV5-6	.	16	.	TRBJ2-7	CASSSLEGEHFYEQYF	TGTGCCAGCAGCTCACTAGAGGGGGAACATTTCTACGAGCAGTACTTC
TRBV25-1	few	14	.	TRBJ2-1	CASRDQGVSDEQFF	TGTGCCAGCAGGGACCAGGGAGTGTCAGATGAGCAGTTCTTC
TRBV6-1	many	13	TRBD2	TRBJ2-7	CASSRTSGYEQYF	TGTGCCAGCAGTAGGACTAGCGGCTACGAGCAGTACTTC
TRBV5-1	many	14	TRBD1	TRBJ2-3	CASSLDRGADTQYF	TGCGCCAGCAGCTTGGACAGGGGCGCAGATACGCAGTATTTT
TRBV10-3	many	15	.	TRBJ2-7	CAISESSQGSGWQYF	TGTGCCATCAGTGAGTCGAGTCAGGGGTCTGGGTGGCAGTACTTC
TRBV12-3/TRBV12-4	.	13	.	TRBJ1-1	CASSLGLAPEAFF	TGTGCCAGCAGTTTAGGATTGGCGCCTGAAGCTTTCTTT
TRBV20-1	many	15	TRBD2	TRBJ2-7	CSARDLAGTAYEQYF	TGCAGTGCTAGAGATCTAGCGGGAACAGCTTACGAGCAGTACTTC
TRBV20-1	few	14	.	TRBJ2-4	CSARRQVAKNIQYF	TGCAGTGCTAGGAGACAGGTAGCCAAAAACATTCAGTACTTC
TRBV11-2	.	15	TRBD2	TRBJ2-5	CASSLGWTSVKTQYF	TGTGCCAGCAGCTTAGGCTGGACTAGCGTAAAGACCCAGTACTTC
TRBV7-2	few	11	.	TRBJ1-1	CASSPLVKAFF	TGTGCCAGCAGCCCCCTTGTTAAAGCTTTCTTT